The TCR beta chain described here comes from a study of cytomegalovirus exposure and HLA in healthy donors. Points from the study as a whole: V- and J-gene trimming of TCR beta was linked (in a later analysis) to a missense DCLRE1C variant.

The PCR contained 60 Vbeta and 13 Jbeta primers. Original methodology: It was a later analysis that counted about 80 million unique TCR beta chains, of which 9 million to 13 million were shared. The table came from immunoSEQ multiplex PCR; TCRdb's copy has only in-frame clones and leaves some out. V, J and clone size were drawn from that table, and D and trimming were deduced from the DNA. This sample's clone table lists 150,000 or so clones. In regard to this clone: Its antigen is still unknown.

Sequenced input: PBMCs. The receptor was isolated from a woman in her 40s in good health and CMV-seropositive.

CDR3 protein: CASSAERNQPQHF. For the CDR3, the DNA is TGTGCCAGCAGTGCTGAGCGCAATCAGCCCCAGCATTTT. This chain connects TRBV2 to TRBJ1-5; D is unresolved. CDR3 length: 13 residues. Trimming pared 4 bases from V and 2 bases from J, leaving 6 bases between. Germline V CDR1 and CDR2: SNHLY, FYNNEI.